These 27 T cell receptor beta chains originate from one sample sequenced in a study of T cell repertoires in cytomegalovirus infection. Each CDR3 protein is one row after TCRdb ran MiXCR on the reads. The sample has some 940,000 distinct CDR3 sequences, roughly a third seen once. These receptors have no known antigen. The source material was cultured CD8+ T cells from PBMCs, sampled from culture after CMV antigen stimulation. The receptors were sampled from a human donor in good health (CMV status not recorded). Some clones in this sample may be carry-over from other donors' samples.

V gene TRBV15 combines with J gene TRBJ1-5; the D gene is possibly TRBD1 (6 bases). CDR3 length: 18 amino acids. Germline V gene data show CDR1 as LNHNV and CDR2 as YYDKDF (reference sequence). Trimming cost V 1 base and J 0 bases, with 16 bases left between them. The CDR3, as DNA: TGTGCCACCAGCAGAGTGGACAGAACAAGGTATAGCAATCAGCCCCAGCATTTT. This encodes CATSRVDRTRYSNQPQHF.

This clonotype appeared a few times. The rearrangement links TRBV27 to TRBJ1-5; a possible D gene is TRBD1 (5 bases). Germline loops: CDR1 MNHEY, CDR2 SMNVEV (reference sequence). Trimming cost V 3 bases and J 1 base, with 10 bases left between them. This CDR3 contains 15 residues. The CDR3 coding sequence is TGTGCCAGCAGTTTTCGGGGGTCGAGCAATCAGCCCCAGCATTTT. As protein: CASSFRGSSNQPQHF.

This clonotype was observed many times. The chain uses TRBV6-5 and TRBJ1-1, with a possible D match to TRBD1 (5 bases). The V gene lost 6 bases and the J gene lost 1 base, with 9 bases spanning the gap. The CDR3 runs to 13 residues. CDR1 is MNHEY, CDR2 SVGAGI, per germline. DNA of the CDR3: TGTGCCAGCAGCCGGGGACCGAACACTGAAGCTTTCTTT. The encoded protein is CASSRGPNTEAFF.

This clonotype was seen more than once but under ten times. The DNA for the CDR3 is TGTGCCAGCTCACCGCCAGGTGAAAAAACTTCACCCCTCCACTTT. It translates to CASSPPGEKTSPLHF. The rearrangement links TRBV18 to TRBJ1-6; D unclear. Germline V gives CDR1 KGHSH, CDR2 LQKENI. V shed 3 bases and J shed 9 bases, with 15 bases lying between them. This CDR3 has 15 residues.

The V gene is TRBV27, the J gene TRBJ2-1; unclear D gene. V was pared by 2 bases and J by 7 bases, with 9 bases between. The CDR3 contains 13 residues. Germline V CDR1 and CDR2: MNHEY, SMNVEV (reference sequence). CDR3 in amino acids: CASSLTVENEQFF. In DNA, the CDR3 is TGTGCCAGCAGTTTAACAGTTGAGAATGAGCAGTTCTTC.

This clonotype was picked up many times. This chain joins TRBV7-2 and TRBJ2-1, with D unclear. The CDR3 has 12 residues. Per the germline V gene, CDR1 is SGHTA and CDR2 is FQGNSA. V was trimmed by 1 base and J by 7 bases, leaving 5 bases between them. CDR3 sequence (DNA): TGTGCCAGCAGCTTAGACGGGAATGAGCAGTTCTTC. Amino acids: CASSLDGNEQFF.

This clonotype was counted between two and nine times. The chain uses TRBV4-1 and TRBJ2-3; the D is unclear. V gave up 0 bases and J gave up 6 bases, with 19 bases separating them. The germline V gene encodes CDR1 MGHRA and CDR2 YSYEKL. The CDR3 loop spans 17 amino acids. The CDR3 bases are TGCGCCAGCAGCCAAGATCATGTGGCTTTCCCTTCGGATACGCAGTATTTT. It yields the protein CASSQDHVAFPSDTQYF.

This clonotype was found many times. CDR3 coding DNA: TGTGCCAGCAGCCGATCTGTTACCCCCAATCCTGAGCAGTTCTTC. Amino acids: CASSRSVTPNPEQFF. The gene calls are TRBV7-6 and TRBJ2-1; D call uncertain. The germline V and J ends were trimmed by 5 bases and 9 bases, with 20 bases remaining between them. The CDR3 extends over 15 amino acids. Germline CDR1 is SGHVS and CDR2 is FNYEAQ.

This clonotype turned up a few times. This chain connects TRBV6-1 to TRBJ2-1; possible D gene TRBD2, 7 bases. CDR3 size: 15 residues. V lost 1 base, J lost 4 bases, and 11 bases lay in between. Germline V gene data show CDR1 as MNHNS and CDR2 as SASEGT. DNA of the CDR3: TGTGCCAGCAGTGAAGGGGGGGGCGCTTACAATGAGCAGTTCTTC. Its protein is CASSEGGGAYNEQFF.

This clonotype came up a few times. The chain uses TRBV27 and TRBJ2-5; 9 bases align to TRBD1. The germline CDR1 and CDR2 sequences are MNHEY and SMNVEV (reference sequence). After removal of 6 bases from V and 2 bases from J, the junction contained 13 bases not matched to a gene. The CDR3 contains 17 residues. In nucleotides, the CDR3 is TGTGCCAGCAGCCTTATGGGACAGGGCCGAATTCAAGAGACCCAGTACTTC. Its protein is CASSLMGQGRIQETQYF.

This clonotype occurred many times. The chain couples TRBV7-8 to TRBJ2-5, with unresolved D. Trimming left V 3 bases short and J 5 bases short, with 13 bases between. Germline CDR1 and CDR2: SGHVS and FQNEAQ. The CDR3 has 14 residues. The CDR3 nucleotides read TGTGCCAGCAGCTTTGATTTTTACGGGGAGACCCAGTACTTC. Protein: CASSFDFYGETQYF.

In this sample, this clonotype turned up many times. This chain joins TRBV7-6 and TRBJ1-5, with unresolved D. The V end was cut by 0 bases, the J end by 7 bases, with 19 bases between. The CDR3 has 17 residues. Germline CDR1 SGHVS, CDR2 FNYEAQ. The CDR3 is CASSLAIRPESGQPQHF. CDR3 DNA sequence: TGTGCCAGCAGCTTAGCGATCAGGCCGGAAAGTGGGCAGCCCCAGCATTTT.

This chain connects TRBV6-6 to TRBJ1-1, with 9 bases aligning to TRBD1. The CDR3 has 14 residues. Unmatched junction bases numbered 6, after V lost 2 bases and J lost 8 bases. Germline CDR1 and CDR2: MNHNY and SVGAGI (reference sequence). CDR3 bases: TGTGCCAGCAGTTACACTCCGGGACAGGGAGAAGCTTTCTTT. Protein product: CASSYTPGQGEAFF.

The chain recombines TRBV4-3 with TRBJ2-5; no definite D call. Germline V CDR1 and CDR2: LGHNA, YSLEER. The V and J ends lost 1 base and 4 bases respectively, with 7 bases between them. The CDR3 spans 13 residues. CDR3 sequence (DNA): TGCGCCAGCAGCCAAGGTGTAACAGAGACCCAGTACTTC. The encoded protein is CASSQGVTETQYF.

This clonotype was observed a single time. Here the CDR3 DNA reads TGTGCCATCAGAACAGGGGGTGACGAGCAGTACTTC. This translates into CAIRTGGDEQYF. This chain uses TRBV10-3 with TRBJ2-7, with TRBD1 matching over 8 bases. The CDR3 is made up of 12 amino acids. Germline lookup yields CDR1 ENHRY and CDR2 SYGVKD. The trim removed 6 bases at V and 5 bases at J, leaving 3 bases unmatched.

This sequence joins TRBV6-6 and TRBJ1-1; tentatively, D is TRBD1 (5 bases). Germline V gene data show CDR1 as MNHNY and CDR2 as SVGAGI (reference sequence). This CDR3 contains 18 residues. V was clipped by 0 bases and J by 5 bases, with 22 bases between them. The CDR3, as DNA: TGTGCCAGCAGTTACTCGAGTGGCAGAATCCTCGAGGGGACTGAAGCTTTCTTT. Translation gives CASSYSSGRILEGTEAFF.

The V and J genes are TRBV7-6 and TRBJ1-5; perhaps TRBD1 as D (6 bases). CDR3 size: 15 residues. Germline CDR1 SGHVS, CDR2 FNYEAQ. V was cut by 4 bases and J by 5 bases, with 15 bases left in between. The CDR3 loop is CASSSTWGADQPQHF. DNA for the CDR3: TGTGCCAGCAGCTCCACGTGGGGGGCCGATCAGCCCCAGCATTTT.

J is TRBJ1-2 and V is TRBV9; D remains unclear. Between the trimmed V and J ends, which lost 2 bases and 6 bases, there was a span of 17 bases. Germline CDR1 and CDR2: SGDLS and YYNGEE. The CDR3 is 15 amino acids. CDR3 residues: CASSVRLWDINGYTF. CDR3 nucleotides: TGTGCCAGCAGCGTTAGACTATGGGATATCAATGGCTACACCTTC.

This clonotype was seen only a few times. The V call is TRBV4-1, the J call TRBJ1-5; the match to TRBD1 covers 8 bases. The J segment lost 7 bases and the V segment lost 4 bases, leaving 9 bases of the junction unmatched. CDR3 length: 15 amino acids. Germline V gene sequence: CDR1 MGHRA, CDR2 YSYEKL. This CDR3 is CASSRNTGGGQPQHF. The CDR3 DNA sequence: TGCGCCAGCAGCCGGAATACAGGGGGAGGGCAGCCCCAGCATTTT.

This clonotype was detected ten times or more. The chain is built from TRBV7-6 and TRBJ2-3; no firm D call. Germline lookup yields CDR1 SGHVS and CDR2 FNYEAQ. The CDR3 length is 13 residues. The V end lost 5 bases, the J end lost 6 bases, and 12 bases lay between the germline ends. The CDR3 spells CASSLDLGDTQYF. CDR3 bases: TGTGCCAGCAGCCTCGACTTGGGGGATACGCAGTATTTT.

The rearrangement joins TRBV2 to TRBJ1-4, with TRBD1 matching 7 bases. Germline loops: CDR1 SNHLY, CDR2 FYNNEI. This CDR3 has 11 amino acids. The V gene end was trimmed by 6 bases and the J gene end by 8 bases; junction bases not matched to a gene: 0. The DNA for the CDR3 is TGTGCCAGCAGACAGGGGGAAAAACTGTTTTTT. The encoded protein is CASRQGEKLFF.

This clonotype turned up a few times. V and J are TRBV5-6 and TRBJ2-7; D gene ambiguous. Germline-derived CDR1 and CDR2 are SGHDT and YYEEEE. This CDR3 region has 14 residues. V lost 1 base to trimming and J lost 0 bases, with 8 bases between them. DNA of the CDR3: TGTGCCAGCAGCTTGATGTGGAACTCCTACGAGCAGTACGTC. This codes for CASSLMWNSYEQYV.

The chain couples TRBV15 to TRBJ2-2; D remains unclear. The germline CDR1 and CDR2 sequences are LNHNV and YYDKDF (reference sequence). The CDR3 consists of 14 residues. V was shortened by 0 bases and J by 2 bases, with 4 bases between the two germline ends. The CDR3 DNA is TGTGCCACCAGCAGAGAGGGTAACACCGGGGAGCTGTTTTTT. Its translation: CATSREGNTGELFF.

J is TRBJ2-3 and V is TRBV5-6; possibly TRBD2 for D (6 bases). V dropped 4 bases and J dropped 0 bases, with 15 bases sitting between them. CDR1 is SGHDT and CDR2 is YYEEEE in the germline V gene. The CDR3 has 16 residues. CDR3 coding DNA: TGTGCCAGCAGCCCCCGGGACTGGTCTAGCACAGATACGCAGTATTTT. Protein product: CASSPRDWSSTDTQYF.

V gene TRBV29-1 combines with J gene TRBJ2-7; D may be TRBD1 (5 bases). The V gene's germline CDR1 is SQVTM and CDR2 ANQGSEA. Trimming stripped 0 bases from V and 4 bases from J, with 10 bases between. CDR3 length: 13 residues. The CDR3 loop reads CSVEDGHIYEQYF. The CDR3 region has the DNA TGCAGCGTTGAAGATGGACATATATACGAGCAGTACTTC.

The rearrangement links TRBV5-4 to TRBJ1-2; tentatively, D is TRBD1 (5 bases). The CDR3 sequence is 14 residues long. In germline, CDR1 is SGHNT, CDR2 YYREEE (reference sequence). V lost 2 bases and J lost 0, with 8 bases in between. CDR3 protein: CASSFGGTNYGYTF. The CDR3 DNA sequence: TGTGCCAGCAGCTTCGGGGGGACTAACTATGGCTACACCTTC. Based on the CDR3 plus reference TRBV5-4 and TRBJ1-2, the full variable domain is ETGVTQSPTHLIKTRGQQVTLRCSSQSGHNTVSWYQQALGQGPQFIFQYYREEENGRGNFPPRFSGLQFPNYSSELNVNALELDDSALYLCASSFGGTNYGYTFGSGTRLTVV.

The CDR3 DNA is TGTGCCATCAGTGATCATGAGGGCACAGATACGCAGTATTTT. The encoded protein is CAISDHEGTDTQYF. This chain connects TRBV10-3 to TRBJ2-3, with D uncertain. V was trimmed by 3 bases and J by 1 base, leaving 8 bases between them. This CDR3 contains 14 residues. The germline gives CDR1 ENHRY, CDR2 SYGVKD.